The 9 T cell receptor beta chains below all came from one sample that was sequenced in a study of blood T cell repertoires in COVID-19. Profiled with immunoSEQ multiplex PCR; TCRdb holds only in-frame clones, not every one. The sample yields 250,000 or so clones, 85% to 90% seen once. The specimen sequenced was PBMCs or T cells enriched from blood (not recorded which). These receptors all stem from a man in his forties who had recovered from COVID-19.

The CDR3 loop is CASIREWDRTYKTEAFF. The CDR3 DNA follows: TGTGCCAGCATCAGAGAGTGGGACAGGACCTACAAAACTGAAGCTTTCTTT. This sequence joins TRBV21-1 and TRBJ1-1; TRBD1 was called by the table and not checked on the DNA. TRBV21-1 is an annotated pseudogene. This CDR3 is 17 amino acids long.

The chain has TRBV25-1 and TRBJ2-1, with a weak D call TRBD2 (6 bases). V was pared by 5 bases and J by 2 bases, with 13 bases between. Germline V CDR1 and CDR2: MGHDK, SYGVNS. The CDR3 covers 15 residues. The CDR3 sequence: CASSFAGGAYNEQFF. Written as DNA, the CDR3 is TGTGCCAGCAGTTTCGCGGGCGGGGCCTACAATGAGCAGTTCTTC.

The V call is TRBV5-5, the J call TRBJ2-1; possible D gene TRBD2, 6 bases. The CDR3 covers 14 residues. The ends were cut back, 10 bases at V and 1 base at J, with 15 bases in the middle. Germline values: CDR1 SGHKS, CDR2 YYEKEE (reference sequence). In nucleotides, the CDR3 is TGTGCCGGTGGGAGGTCCCTTTCCTACAATGAGCAGTTCTTC. Translating gives CAGGRSLSYNEQFF.

The chain carries TRBV7-2 and TRBJ2-5; D gene unclear. Trimming removed 1 base at V and 6 bases at J, with 12 bases between. The CDR3 length is 14 residues. Per germline, CDR1 SGHTA and CDR2 FQGNSA. CDR3 nucleotides: TGTGCCAGCAGCTTAGGACATCAGATAAAGACCCAGTACTTC. As protein: CASSLGHQIKTQYF.

The chain links TRBV19 to TRBJ1-2; D may be TRBD1 (6 bases). Germline CDR1 is LNHDA and CDR2 is SQIVND (reference sequence). The V gene lost 5 bases and the J gene lost 8 bases, with 15 bases spanning the gap. The CDR3 runs to 13 residues. The CDR3 spells CASSVTGHRGYTF. CDR3 DNA sequence: TGTGCCAGTAGTGTAACAGGGCACCGAGGCTACACCTTC.

V gene TRBV19 combines with J gene TRBJ1-5, with no clear D. This CDR3 has 14 amino acids. The V and J ends lost 5 bases and 0 bases respectively, with 8 bases between them. Germline CDR1 and CDR2: LNHDA and SQIVND (reference sequence). CDR3 residues: CASSPRSSNQPQHF. The DNA for the CDR3 is TGTGCCAGTAGTCCGCGGAGTAGCAATCAGCCCCAGCATTTT. Filled out from reference TRBV19 and TRBJ1-5, the complete variable domain reads DGGITQSPKYLFRKEGQNVTLSCEQNLNHDAMYWYRQDPGQGLRLIYYSQIVNDFQKGDIAEGYSVSREKKESFPLTVTSAQKNPTAFYLCASSPRSSNQPQHFGDGTRLSIL.

The chain combines TRBV24-1 with TRBJ2-1; D is uncertain. CDR3 size: 15 residues. CDR1 is KGHDR and CDR2 is SFDVKD in the germline V gene. Trimming pared 0 bases from V and 10 bases from J, leaving 15 bases between. CDR3 DNA sequence: TGTGCCACCAGTGATTTGGAGGCCTTGGCTACCGAGCAGTTCTTC. It yields the protein CATSDLEALATEQFF.

The chain joins TRBV7-3 to TRBJ2-5, with TRBD2 matching over 8 bases. The CDR3 is 15 residues long. J was trimmed by 2 bases and V by 2 bases; bases with no gene match: 4. CDR1 and CDR2 from the germline V gene are SGHTA and FQGTGA. CDR3 amino acids: CASSLRRGAQETQYF. The CDR3 region has the DNA TGTGCCAGCAGCTTACGGCGGGGGGCACAAGAGACCCAGTACTTC.

The rearrangement links TRBV12-3 or TRBV12-4 to TRBJ2-5; D is undetermined. The CDR3 is 13 amino acids. V gave up 6 bases and J gave up 5 bases, with 13 bases separating them. DNA for the CDR3: TGTGCCAGCAGCCAGAGGCGGATGGAGACCCAGTACTTC. Amino acid sequence: CASSQRRMETQYF.